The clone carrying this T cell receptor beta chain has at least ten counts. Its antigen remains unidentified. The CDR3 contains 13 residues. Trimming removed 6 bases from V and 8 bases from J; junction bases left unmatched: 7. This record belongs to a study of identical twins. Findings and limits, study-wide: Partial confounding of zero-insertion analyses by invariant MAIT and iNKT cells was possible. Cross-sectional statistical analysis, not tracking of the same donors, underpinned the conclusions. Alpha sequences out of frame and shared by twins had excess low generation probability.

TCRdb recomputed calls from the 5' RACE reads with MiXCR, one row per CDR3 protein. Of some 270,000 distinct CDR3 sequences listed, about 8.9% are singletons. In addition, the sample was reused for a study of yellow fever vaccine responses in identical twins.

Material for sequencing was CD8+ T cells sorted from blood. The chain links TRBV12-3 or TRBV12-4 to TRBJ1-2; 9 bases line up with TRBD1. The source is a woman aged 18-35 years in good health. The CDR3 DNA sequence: TGTGCCAGCAGGATGGACAGGGGTGGCGGCTACACCTTC. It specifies CASRMDRGGGYTF.